Following are 31 T cell receptor beta chains from one sample sequenced in a study of OX40 agonist ivuxolimab in advanced cancers. Sequenced by immunoSEQ multiplex PCR; TCRdb stores in-frame clones only, minus some. Of 63,000 or so clones in the sample, about 89% were seen once. This sample comprised CD4+ or CD8+ T cells sorted from blood, obtained in a trial of the OX40 agonist ivuxolimab. The receptors come from an adult with an advanced solid tumor such as melanoma, head and neck, liver or kidney cancer.

The gene calls are TRBV27 and TRBJ2-7, with TRBD1 matching 7 bases. V lost 10 bases and J lost 6; bases outside the gene matches: 12. The CDR3 is made up of 13 amino acids. The germline CDR1 and CDR2 sequences are MNHEY and SMNVEV (reference sequence). CDR3 in DNA: TGTGCCACCCGACAGGGACATTTGGGCGAGCAGTACTTC. The encoded protein is CATRQGHLGEQYF.

The J gene is TRBJ2-7, the V gene TRBV4-2, with 13 bases matching TRBD2. After removal of 0 bases from V and 4 bases from J, the junction contained 0 bases not matched to a gene. Per germline, CDR1 LGHNA and CDR2 YNFKEQ. The CDR3 covers 15 residues. CDR3 region: CASSQETSGGYEQYV. CDR3 coding DNA: TGTGCCAGCAGCCAAGAGACTAGCGGGGGGTACGAGCAGTACGTC.

The chain joins TRBV19 to TRBJ2-7; TRBD2 matches at 10 bases. CDR1 and CDR2 from the germline V gene are LNHDA and SQIVND (reference sequence). With V trimmed by 4 bases and J by 1 base, 4 bases remained unmatched. This CDR3 comprises 15 residues. The CDR3: CASSSLAGVSYEQYF. In nucleotides, the CDR3 is TGTGCCAGTAGTAGTCTAGCGGGAGTGTCCTACGAGCAGTACTTC.

This chain joins TRBV7-6 and TRBJ2-3, with D perhaps TRBD1 (6 bases). The V end was cut by 5 bases, the J end by 4 bases, with 13 bases between. Germline lookup yields CDR1 SGHVS and CDR2 FNYEAQ. The CDR3 runs 14 residues. CDR3 sequence reads: CASSRGRGSDTQYF. CDR3 coding DNA: TGTGCCAGCAGCCGAGGCAGGGGATCAGATACGCAGTATTTT.

The chain carries TRBV9 and TRBJ2-1; D call uncertain. Germline assignment: CDR1 SGDLS and CDR2 YYNGEE. V lost 2 bases to trimming and J lost 8 bases, with 20 bases between them. The CDR3 loop spans 16 amino acids. The CDR3 sequence is CASSVEGTRIPYEQFF. In nucleotides, the CDR3 is TGTGCCAGCAGCGTGGAAGGAACCCGTATTCCTTATGAGCAGTTCTTC. The whole variable domain, remainder taken from reference TRBV9 and TRBJ2-1, is DSGVTQTPKHLITATGQRVTLRCSPRSGDLSVYWYQQSLDQGLQFLIQYYNGEERAKGNILERFSAQQFPDLHSELNLSSLELGDSALYFCASSVEGTRIPYEQFFGPGTRLTVL.

The J gene is TRBJ2-7, the V gene TRBV30; 9 bases are a match to TRBD1. This CDR3 is built from 14 residues. Germline values: CDR1 GTSNPN, CDR2 SVGIG (reference sequence). J lost 3 bases, V lost 3 bases, and 6 bases had no gene match. The CDR3 sequence: CAWSWTGADYEQYF. For the CDR3, the DNA is TGTGCCTGGAGCTGGACAGGGGCAGACTACGAGCAGTACTTC.

The rearrangement joins TRBV9 to TRBJ2-1; D is ambiguous. V was clipped by 4 bases and J by 15 bases, with 17 bases between them. CDR1 SGDLS and CDR2 YYNGEE come from the germline V gene. This CDR3 is built from 12 residues. The CDR3 region is CASSKAGVMLFF. The CDR3 DNA follows: TGTGCCAGCAGCAAAGCTGGGGTGATGCTGTTCTTC.

The chain recombines TRBV27 with TRBJ1-6; the D gene is possibly TRBD1 (5 bases). CDR1 and CDR2 from the germline V gene are MNHEY and SMNVEV (reference sequence). Trimming removed 1 base from V and 6 bases from J, with 13 bases in between. This CDR3 comprises 16 residues. The CDR3 region is CASSLYQGLPNSPLHF. The DNA for the CDR3 is TGTGCCAGCAGTTTATACCAGGGTCTGCCTAATTCACCCCTCCACTTT.

The chain combines TRBV5-1 with TRBJ2-1; 12 nucleotides line up with TRBD2. The CDR3 spans 21 residues. CDR1 and CDR2 from the germline V gene are SGHRS and YFSETQ. With V trimmed by 2 bases and J by 7 bases, 22 bases remained unmatched. This CDR3 reads CASSLLGTIGGTSGPNNEQFF. CDR3 DNA sequence: TGCGCCAGCAGCTTATTAGGCACTATTGGAGGGACTAGCGGGCCAAATAATGAGCAGTTCTTC.

The chain joins TRBV4-1 to TRBJ2-2; 7 positions agree with TRBD2. V lost 4 bases, J lost 1 base, and 6 bases stayed unmatched. The CDR3 length is 16 residues. The germline V gene has CDR1 MGHRA and CDR2 YSYEKL. In nucleotides, the CDR3 is TGCGCCAGCAGCCCAGGAGCGGGGAGGAACACCGGGGAGCTGTTTTTT. This encodes CASSPGAGRNTGELFF.

The chain uses TRBV21-1 and TRBJ2-7; the table's D call, TRBD2, was not checked against the DNA. TRBV21-1 is flagged as a pseudogene. The CDR3 has 16 amino acids. CDR3 nucleotide sequence: TGTGCCAGCAGCAGCATTCTGCGGGGGGGCCCCAACGAGCAGTACGTC. This sequence encodes CASSSILRGGPNEQYV.

The chain couples TRBV27 to TRBJ2-3; D call uncertain. This CDR3 has 16 amino acids. V lost 5 bases and J lost 0, with 15 bases in between. Germline CDR1 reads MNHEY; CDR2 reads SMNVEV (reference sequence). The CDR3 DNA sequence: TGTGCCAGCAGTATCCAGGCCCCCCTTAGCACAGATACGCAGTATTTT. It codes for CASSIQAPLSTDTQYF.

The V and J genes are TRBV27 and TRBJ1-4, with TRBD1 as a possible D gene (6 bases). Deletions cut 3 bases from V and 2 bases from J, with 19 bases between. This CDR3 is built from 18 residues. CDR1 and CDR2 (germline): MNHEY, SMNVEV (reference sequence). DNA for the CDR3: TGTGCCAGCAGTTTCACAAAGGACAGACTGCGTACTAATGAAAAACTGTTTTTT. It encodes CASSFTKDRLRTNEKLFF.

V and J are TRBV6-6 and TRBJ2-1; 7 bases fit TRBD1. This CDR3 is 13 amino acids long. CDR1 MNHNY and CDR2 SVGAGI come from the germline V gene (reference sequence). V lost 6 bases, J lost 4 bases, and 3 bases stayed unmatched. The CDR3 here is CASSPDRYNEQFF. CDR3 coding DNA: TGTGCCAGCAGCCCGGACAGGTACAATGAGCAGTTCTTC.

This rearrangement joins TRBV6-5 to TRBJ2-1, with 8 bases identical to TRBD2. The V and J ends lost 6 bases and 6 bases, in that order; junction bases with no gene match: 7. The germline CDR1 and CDR2 sequences are MNHEY and SVGAGI. There are 14 residues in the CDR3. The CDR3 DNA sequence: TGTGCCAGCAGCCTTATTACTAGCGGCAATGAGCAGTTCTTC. Its protein product is CASSLITSGNEQFF.

This clone was picked up a small number of times. The chain joins TRBV28 to TRBJ1-1; unclear D gene. Trimming took 6 bases from V and 7 from J, leaving 15 bases between them. This CDR3 is 13 amino acids long. Looked up from germline, CDR1 is MDHEN and CDR2 is SYDVKM. CDR3 nucleotides: TGTGCCAGCAGCCCCCCCGCTGTTGATGAAGCTTTCTTT. Amino acids: CASSPPAVDEAFF.

The chain is built from TRBV11-2 and TRBJ1-1; a weak D match, TRBD1 (6 bases). Germline CDR1 is SGHAT and CDR2 is FQNNGV. V was trimmed by 1 base and J by 11 bases, leaving 11 bases between them. This CDR3 is 12 amino acids long. The CDR3 region is CASSLGRQGAFF. In DNA, the CDR3 is TGTGCCAGCAGCTTAGGTAGGCAGGGGGCTTTCTTT. The entire variable domain, with the rest obtained from reference TRBV11-2 and TRBJ1-1, is as follows: EAGVAQSPRYKIIEKRQSVAFWCNPISGHATLYWYQQILGQGPKLLIQFQNNGVVDDSQLPKDRFSAERLKGVDSTLKIQPAKLEDSAVYLCASSLGRQGAFFGQGTRLTVV.

V and J are TRBV6-5 and TRBJ1-2; no reliable D call. The length of the CDR3 is 13 residues. Germline CDR1 is MNHEY and CDR2 is SVGAGI. V lost 8 bases, J lost 4 bases, and 14 bases lay in between. The CDR3 DNA sequence: TGTGCCAGCGCGTTAGGGAGCTTCTATGGCTACACCTTC. Its translation: CASALGSFYGYTF.

For this clone: The same CDR3 is also encoded by other DNA sequences in this sample. The V call is TRBV7-9, the J call TRBJ1-2, with unresolved D. The CDR3 is made up of 13 amino acids. Germline V CDR1 and CDR2: SEHNR, FQNEAQ (reference sequence). The ends were cut back, 3 bases at V and 6 bases at J, with 11 bases in the middle. The CDR3 region has the DNA TGTGCCAGCAGCTTTGGGGAGGGTAATGGCTACACCTTC. This sequence encodes CASSFGEGNGYTF.

V and J are TRBV9 and TRBJ1-4; D perhaps matches TRBD1 (6 bases). Germline V gene lookup returns CDR1 SGDLS and CDR2 YYNGEE. V was shortened by 1 base and J by 7 bases, with 17 bases between the two germline ends. The CDR3 loop spans 16 amino acids. For the CDR3, the DNA is TGTGCCAGCAGCGTAACGGGGGCGGTTATGGGTGAAAAACTGTTTTTT. Translating gives CASSVTGAVMGEKLFF.

The CDR3: CAYGGGSTDTQYF. In DNA form, the CDR3 reads TGTGCCTACGGTGGCGGGAGCACAGATACGCAGTATTTT. This rearrangement joins TRBV30 to TRBJ2-3; tentative D call: TRBD2 (5 bases). The CDR3 length is 13 residues. V lost 7 bases to trimming and J lost 0 bases, with 11 bases between them. Germline CDR1 GTSNPN, CDR2 SVGIG (reference sequence).

In its sample, this clone was seen a few times. The rearrangement links TRBV19 to TRBJ1-3; a possible D gene is TRBD1 (5 bases). Germline V gives CDR1 LNHDA, CDR2 SQIVND (reference sequence). The CDR3 is 15 residues long. V lost 7 bases, J lost 2 bases, and 15 bases lay in between. CDR3 sequence: CASTWDSSTGNTIYF. Written as DNA, the CDR3 is TGTGCCAGTACGTGGGACTCGAGTACTGGAAACACCATATATTTT.

This rearrangement joins TRBV6-6 to TRBJ2-2; D remains unclear. The V gene lost 5 bases and the J gene lost 10 bases, with 17 bases spanning the gap. This CDR3 spans 14 amino acids. Per the germline V gene, CDR1 is MNHNY and CDR2 is SVGAGI (reference sequence). The CDR3 DNA sequence: TGTGCCAGCAGTGCAGGAGACTCGAGGATGGAGCTGTTTTTT. Translated: CASSAGDSRMELFF.

V usage is TRBV9 and J usage is TRBJ1-1; perhaps TRBD1 as D (5 bases). Germline assignment: CDR1 SGDLS and CDR2 YYNGEE. V lost 4 bases to trimming and J lost 5 bases, with 6 bases between them. CDR3 length: 11 amino acids. Here the CDR3 reads CASSSGTEAFF. The CDR3 bases are TGTGCCAGCAGCTCAGGGACTGAAGCTTTCTTT.

The gene calls are TRBV6-6 and TRBJ2-7, with TRBD1 identical over 12 bases. In germline, CDR1 is MNHNY, CDR2 SVGAGI (reference sequence). V lost 5 bases, J lost 4 bases, and 3 bases stayed unmatched. The CDR3 covers 14 residues. The CDR3 sequence is CASSGDRGLYEQYF. The CDR3 DNA reads as TGTGCCAGCAGTGGGGACAGGGGGCTTTACGAGCAGTACTTC.

This clone was seen only once. The CDR3 DNA is TGTGCCAGCAGTTTAGGTTTGCGGAGTGAGCAGTTCTTC. Encoded protein: CASSLGLRSEQFF. The rearrangement uses TRBV28 and TRBJ2-1; D uncertain. The germline V gene has CDR1 MDHEN and CDR2 SYDVKM. Trimming cost V 2 bases and J 9 bases, with 11 bases left between them. The CDR3 loop spans 13 amino acids.

A few counts support this clone. This chain links TRBV10-1 with TRBJ2-7; 8 nucleotides align to TRBD1. V lost 4 bases to trimming and J lost 1 base; unmatched junction nucleotides: 3. The CDR3 totals 14 residues. Germline CDR1 reads WNHNN; CDR2 reads SYGVQD (reference sequence). CDR3 DNA sequence: TGCGCCAGCAGTGCGGACAGGGAGTCCTACGAGCAGTACGTC. Its protein is CASSADRESYEQYV.

This clone was recorded only once. CDR3 protein: CASSVEGLAGTDTQYF. The CDR3 nucleotides read TGTGCCAGCAGCGTAGAGGGACTAGCGGGAACAGATACGCAGTATTTT. This sequence joins TRBV9 and TRBJ2-3, with 13 bases fitting TRBD2. The junction had 1 base not matched to a gene; V was cut back by 0 bases and J by 3 bases. Germline V gene sequence: CDR1 SGDLS, CDR2 YYNGEE. The CDR3 covers 16 residues.

The chain couples TRBV5-6 to TRBJ1-1; TRBD1 matches at 8 bases. Per the germline V gene, CDR1 is SGHDT and CDR2 is YYEEEE. The CDR3 extends over 15 amino acids. J gave up 11 bases and V 0 bases, and 12 bases lay outside the gene matches. CDR3 DNA: TGTGCCAGCAGCTTGGGGACAGGGCCGCTCCCTCTTGCTTTCTTT. Encoded protein: CASSLGTGPLPLAFF.

The V call is TRBV5-4, the J call TRBJ2-5, with D possibly matching TRBD1 (5 bases). V was cut by 0 bases and J by 5 bases, with 11 bases left in between. The CDR3 has 14 amino acids. Germline loops: CDR1 SGHNT, CDR2 YYREEE (reference sequence). CDR3 bases: TGTGCCAGCAGCTTGGAGGGGTATGGGGAGACCCAGTACTTC. It encodes CASSLEGYGETQYF.

The V and J genes are TRBV18 and TRBJ1-2; weak D call: TRBD1 (5 bases). In germline, CDR1 is KGHSH, CDR2 LQKENI. The V end lost 6 bases, the J end lost 4 bases, and 18 bases lay between the germline ends. The CDR3 covers 15 residues. The CDR3 DNA reads as TGTGCCAGCTCCCCTCGGGACTCGGTAGGCTATGGCTACACCTTC. Translation gives CASSPRDSVGYGYTF.